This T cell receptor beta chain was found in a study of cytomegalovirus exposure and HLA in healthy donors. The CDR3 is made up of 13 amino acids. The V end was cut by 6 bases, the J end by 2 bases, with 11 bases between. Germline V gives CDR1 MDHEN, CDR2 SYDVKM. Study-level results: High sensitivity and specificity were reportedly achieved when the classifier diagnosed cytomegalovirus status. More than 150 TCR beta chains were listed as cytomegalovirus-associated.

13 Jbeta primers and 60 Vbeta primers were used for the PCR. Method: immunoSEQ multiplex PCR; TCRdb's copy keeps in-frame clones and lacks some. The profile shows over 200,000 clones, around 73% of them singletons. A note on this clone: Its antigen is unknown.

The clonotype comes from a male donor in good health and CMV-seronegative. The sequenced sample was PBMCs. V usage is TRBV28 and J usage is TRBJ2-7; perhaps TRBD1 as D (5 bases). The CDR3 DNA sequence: TGTGCCAGCAGGAGTGACAGACCCTACGAGCAGTACTTC. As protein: CASRSDRPYEQYF.